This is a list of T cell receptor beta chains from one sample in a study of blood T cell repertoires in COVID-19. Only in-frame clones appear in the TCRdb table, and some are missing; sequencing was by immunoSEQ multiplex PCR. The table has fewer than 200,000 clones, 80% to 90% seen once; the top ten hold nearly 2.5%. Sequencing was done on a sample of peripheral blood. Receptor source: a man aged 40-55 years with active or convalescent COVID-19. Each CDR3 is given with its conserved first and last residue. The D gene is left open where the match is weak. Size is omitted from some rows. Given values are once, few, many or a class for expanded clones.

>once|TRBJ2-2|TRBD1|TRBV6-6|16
TGTGCCAGCAGTTACTCGAAACAGGGGGGAACCGGGGAGCTGTTTTTT
CASSYSKQGGTGELFF
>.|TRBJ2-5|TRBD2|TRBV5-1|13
TGCGCCAGCAGTCGAGCGGGGGGAGAGACCCAGTACTTC
CASSRAGGETQYF
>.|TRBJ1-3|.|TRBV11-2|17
TGTGCCAGCAGCTTCGAATATAGACAGCCAGTCAAGGACACCATATATTTT
CASSFEYRQPVKDTIYF
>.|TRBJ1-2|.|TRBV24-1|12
TGTGCCACCAGTGATTTCGGCTATGGCTACACCTTC
CATSDFGYGYTF
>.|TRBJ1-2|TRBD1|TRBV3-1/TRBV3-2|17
TGTGCCAGCAGCCAAGATGGGACAGGGGGAGCTAACTATGGCTACACCTTC
CASSQDGTGGANYGYTF
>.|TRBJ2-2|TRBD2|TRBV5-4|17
TGTGCCAGCAGCGGGGGACTAGCGGGGGGCGTAACCGGGGAGCTGTTTTTT
CASSGGLAGGVTGELFF
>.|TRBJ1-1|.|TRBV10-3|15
TGTGCCATCTCCAAGAAGGAGGGAGGGGACACTGAAGCTTTCTTT
CAISKKEGGDTEAFF
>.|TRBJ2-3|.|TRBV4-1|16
TGCGCCAGCAGCCTCCCGCCCTGGAGGGACACAGATACGCAGTATTTT
CASSLPPWRDTDTQYF
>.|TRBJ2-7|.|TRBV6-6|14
TGTGCCAGCAGTTACTCGGCAGAGGACTACGAGCAGTACTTC
CASSYSAEDYEQYF
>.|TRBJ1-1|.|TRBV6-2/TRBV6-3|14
TGTGCCAGCAGCTCCTTCCTGGCGAACACTGAAGCTTTCTTT
CASSSFLANTEAFF
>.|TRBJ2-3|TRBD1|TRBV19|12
TGTGCCACCGGGACAGGGGGAGGTACGCAGTATTTT
CATGTGGGTQYF
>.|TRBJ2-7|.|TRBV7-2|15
TGTGCCAGCAGCTTAATCGGACAGAAGACCTACGAGCAGTACTTC
CASSLIGQKTYEQYF
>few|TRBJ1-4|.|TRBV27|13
TGTGCCAGCAGCTGGGGGCCCAATGAAAAACTGTTTTTT
CASSWGPNEKLFF
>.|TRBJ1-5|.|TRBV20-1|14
TGCAGTGCTAGTAGCAGGTTTAGCAATCAGCCCCAGCATTTT
CSASSRFSNQPQHF
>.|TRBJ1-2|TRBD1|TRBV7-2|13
TGTGCCAGCAAAGGACAGGTGACCTATGGCTACACCTTC
CASKGQVTYGYTF
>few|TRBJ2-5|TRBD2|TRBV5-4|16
TGTGCCAGCAGCAGGCGCCTAGCGGGGGGCCAAGAGACCCAGTACTTC
CASSRRLAGGQETQYF
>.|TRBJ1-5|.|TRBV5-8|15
TGTGCCAGCAGCCACGGACAGATTAGCAATCAGCCCCAGCATTTT
CASSHGQISNQPQHF
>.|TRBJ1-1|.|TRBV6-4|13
TGTGCCAGCAGTGACAGGGGTTACACTGAAGCTTTCTTT
CASSDRGYTEAFF
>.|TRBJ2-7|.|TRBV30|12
TGTGCCTGGAGTGCGTCCTCCTACGAGCAGTACTTC
CAWSASSYEQYF
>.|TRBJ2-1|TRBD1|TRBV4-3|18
TGCGCCAGCAGCCAAGGAGGCTTGCGGGACAGGTTCTCGGTTGAGCAGTTCTTC
CASSQGGLRDRFSVEQFF
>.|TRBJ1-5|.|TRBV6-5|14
TGTGCCAGCATGGATCGGGGGGCCCGGCAGCCCCAGCATTTT
CASMDRGARQPQHF
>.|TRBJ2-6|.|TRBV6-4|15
TGTGCCAGTAGGCAGGGCGAAGGTGGGGCCAACGTCCTGACTTTC
CASRQGEGGANVLTF
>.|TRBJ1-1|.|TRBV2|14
TGTGCCAGCAGTGAGCGAACAGGCTTCACTGAAGCTTTCTTT
CASSERTGFTEAFF
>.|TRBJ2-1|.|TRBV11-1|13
TGTGCCAGCAGCTTAGGAGGGTACAATGAGCAGTTCTTC
CASSLGGYNEQFF
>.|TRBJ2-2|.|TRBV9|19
TGTGCCAGCAGCGTAAGTATTAGGGCGGGACCCTCGGGCACCGGGGAGCTGTTTTTT
CASSVSIRAGPSGTGELFF
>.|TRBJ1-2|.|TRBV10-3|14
TGTGCCATCCTAGGAGCAGGGGACGCCACTGGCTACACCTTC
CAILGAGDATGYTF
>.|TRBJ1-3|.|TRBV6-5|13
TGTGCCAGCAGTTACGGGGGGGGCCACACCATATATTTT
CASSYGGGHTIYF
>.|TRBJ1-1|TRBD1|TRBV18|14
TGTGCCAGCTCACCTTCGACAGGGCGAACTGAAGCTTTCTTT
CASSPSTGRTEAFF
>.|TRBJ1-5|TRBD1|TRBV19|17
TGTGCCAGTAACGAAGCCACCGGGACAGGGGCTGATCAGCCCCAGCATTTT
CASNEATGTGADQPQHF
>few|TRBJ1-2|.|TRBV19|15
TGTGCCAGTAGGAACGCCCCAAACACAAACTATGGCTACACCTTC
CASRNAPNTNYGYTF
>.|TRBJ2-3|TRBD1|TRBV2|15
TGTGCCAGCAGCCCCACAGGGGATCCCACAGATACGCAGTATTTT
CASSPTGDPTDTQYF
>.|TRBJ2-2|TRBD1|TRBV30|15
TGTGCCTGGAGTTTTGGGACAGCGAACACCGGGGAGCTGTTTTTT
CAWSFGTANTGELFF
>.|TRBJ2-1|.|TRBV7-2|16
TGTGCCAGCAGCCCGAACCTAATAACGACTAGTTATGAGCAGTTCTTC
CASSPNLITTSYEQFF
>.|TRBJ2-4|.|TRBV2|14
TGTGCCAGCAGTGTCGGACAGGCCAAAAACATTCAGTACTTC
CASSVGQAKNIQYF
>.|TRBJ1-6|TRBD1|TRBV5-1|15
TGCGCCAGCAGCCAAGGGGGGACAGATAATTCACCCCTCCACTTT
CASSQGGTDNSPLHF
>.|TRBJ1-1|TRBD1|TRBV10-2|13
TGCGCCAGCCTGGACAGGTCGAACACTGAAGCTTTCTTT
CASLDRSNTEAFF
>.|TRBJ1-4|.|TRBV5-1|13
TGCGCCAGCAGGGGAGCAACTAATGAAAAACTGTTTTTT
CASRGATNEKLFF
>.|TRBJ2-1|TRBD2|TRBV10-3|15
TGTGCCATCAGTAATAGTGAGCGGGGGGAAAATGAGCAGTTCTTC
CAISNSERGENEQFF
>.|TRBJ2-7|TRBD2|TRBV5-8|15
TGTGCCAGCAGCTCAAGACCGACTAGCGGATACGAGCAGTACTTC
CASSSRPTSGYEQYF
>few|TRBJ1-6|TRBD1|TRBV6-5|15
TGTGCCAGCAGTTTCACCGGGACAGGGGAATCACCCCTCCACTTT
CASSFTGTGESPLHF
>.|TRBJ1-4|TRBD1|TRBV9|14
TGTGCCAGCAGCGGGACAGGGGGGAATGAAAAACTGTTTTTT
CASSGTGGNEKLFF
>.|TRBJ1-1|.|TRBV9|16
TGTGCCAGCAGCGTAGTTATGTCCTCCGTGAACACTGAAGCTTTCTTT
CASSVVMSSVNTEAFF
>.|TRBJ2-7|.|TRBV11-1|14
TGTGCCAGCAGCCCAAAGCGGGCCCAAGGCGAGCAGTACTTC
CASSPKRAQGEQYF
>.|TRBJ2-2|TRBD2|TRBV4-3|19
TGCGCCAGCAGCCAAGATCTCGCGGGGGGCGCCACCGTCACCGGGGAGCTGTTTTTT
CASSQDLAGGATVTGELFF
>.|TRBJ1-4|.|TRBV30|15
TGTGCCTGGATGTCTGTGGACATGGAGTATAGAAAACTGTTTTTT
CAWMSVDMEYRKLFF